The 3 T cell receptor beta chains given below trace back to one sample, sequenced in a study of naive and memory T cell subsets. Study observations and caveats: Possibly reflecting memory cells re-expressing CD45RA, a few larger clonotypes occurred in naive repertoires, especially CD8.

Their antigens remain unidentified. Two oligonucleotides, mixed equimolar, formed the beta constant-region primer covering TRBC1 and TRBC2. Ligated cDNA was amplified by four rounds of PCR with nested alpha and beta constant-region primers and SP2. In TCRdb, the UMI-ligation and nested PCR reads were re-called with MiXCR into one record per CDR3 protein. The data show roughly 150,000 distinct CDR3 sequences, approximately 24% seen once. Material for sequencing was naive CD4+ T cells from blood. The receptors were sampled from a human donor in good health.

The sample holds many counts of this clonotype. This chain uses TRBV20-1 with TRBJ2-3; 8 bases fit TRBD1. V dropped 6 bases and J dropped 0; count of bases not matched to a gene: 8. Germline CDR1 DFQATT, CDR2 SNEGSKA (reference sequence). There are 15 residues in the CDR3. CDR3 in amino acids: CSAPGQVTSTDTQYF. The CDR3 nucleotides are TGCAGTGCGCCGGGACAGGTCACTAGCACAGATACGCAGTATTTT.

In this sample, this clonotype turned up a few times. V gene TRBV7-9 combines with J gene TRBJ2-5, with a tentative D call TRBD2 (5 bases). The V gene's germline CDR1 is SEHNR and CDR2 FQNEAQ (reference sequence). This CDR3 contains 13 residues. V was pared by 5 bases and J by 5 bases, with 12 bases between. The CDR3 spells CASSPTSMETQYF. CDR3 sequence (DNA): TGTGCCAGCAGCCCAACTAGTATGGAGACCCAGTACTTC.

This clonotype turned up a few times. This chain uses TRBV10-1 with TRBJ2-1; 7 bases align to TRBD2. CDR3 size: 14 residues. Losses at the gene ends were 4 bases for V and 2 bases for J; bases not matched to a gene: 2. CDR1 and CDR2 from the germline V gene are WNHNN and SYGVQD (reference sequence). The CDR3 reads CASSGGTTYNEQFF. The CDR3 DNA reads as TGCGCCAGCAGTGGAGGGACTACCTACAATGAGCAGTTCTTC.